This T cell receptor (beta chain) was captured by sequencing in a study of naive and memory T cell subsets. CDR1 is SGHVS and CDR2 is FQNEAQ in the germline V gene. The CDR3 runs 13 residues. V lost 2 bases and J lost 9, with 10 bases in between. Both TRBC1 and TRBC2 were covered by a beta constant-region primer of two equimolar oligonucleotides. Ligated cDNA was amplified by four rounds of PCR with nested alpha and beta constant-region primers and SP2. TCRdb processed the UMI-ligation and nested PCR reads anew with MiXCR; each CDR3 protein has one entry. The sample lists some 80,000 distinct CDR3 sequences; 9% were seen once. The sample holds a few counts of this clonotype.

The sequence was collected from a human donor in good health. Input material: naive CD8+ T cells from blood. The V call is TRBV7-8, the J call TRBJ2-2, with unresolved D. CDR3 nucleotide sequence: TGTGCCAGCAGCTTATCCGACATCCGGGAGCTGTTTTTT. It is translated as CASSLSDIRELFF.